The 3 T cell receptor beta chains given below trace back to one sample, sequenced in a study of blood T cell repertoires in COVID-19. TCRdb's copy holds only in-frame clones and misses some; the assay was immunoSEQ multiplex PCR. The table has 200,000 to 250,000 clones, roughly 87% seen once. The sample comprised PBMCs or T cells enriched from blood (not recorded which). The receptors were gathered from a woman in her twenties or thirties with acute COVID-19.

V usage is TRBV7-9 and J usage is TRBJ1-2; D is unresolved. Germline CDR1 is SEHNR and CDR2 is FQNEAQ (reference sequence). Trimming stripped 2 bases from V and 4 bases from J, with 11 bases between. This CDR3 is 14 amino acids long. The CDR3 sequence is CASSLTTGSYGYTF. In DNA form, the CDR3 reads TGTGCCAGCAGCTTAACTACTGGGTCCTATGGCTACACCTTC.

This clone was recorded once. The chain recombines TRBV19 with TRBJ1-2; 7 nucleotides line up with TRBD1. V shed 3 bases and J 4 bases; nucleotides not matched to a gene: 8. This CDR3 is 15 amino acids long. Germline V gene lookup returns CDR1 LNHDA and CDR2 SQIVND (reference sequence). The CDR3 loop is CASSMYATGSYGYTF. The DNA of the CDR3 is TGTGCCAGTAGTATGTATGCGACAGGGAGCTATGGCTACACCTTC.

This chain joins TRBV12-5 and TRBJ2-2, with 9 bases that match TRBD1. CDR3 length equals 17 residues. Germline lookup yields CDR1 LGHNT and CDR2 FRNRAP. Trimming took 0 bases from V and 4 from J; bases not matched to a gene: 6. The CDR3 DNA is TGTGCTAGTGGTTTGGTCCTAACAGGGGGCGCCACCGGGGAGCTGTTTTTT. Translated, it gives CASGLVLTGGATGELFF.